This T cell receptor beta chain is drawn from a study of yellow fever vaccine responses in identical twins. One entry per CDR3 protein, called by TCRdb with MiXCR from the RT-PCR reads. The sample has 4,500 to 5,000 distinct CDR3 sequences, about two thirds seen once. Trimming shortened V by 3 bases and J by 1 base, and 7 bases separated the two germline ends. The CDR3 extends over 13 amino acids. Germline V lookup: CDR1 KGHSH, CDR2 LQKENI. Study-level findings and limits: Vaccine-induced T cell responses in twins were reportedly observed to appear partly convergent, partly personalized.

Turning to this clonotype: Its antigen is unidentified.

The receptor's source is a woman aged 18 to 35 who received the yellow fever vaccine. The chain uses TRBV18 and TRBJ2-7; no clear D. The sample here was T cells from blood (PBMCs), unsorted or a sorted subset (not recorded which), taken before or after yellow fever vaccination (not recorded which). CDR3 nucleotide sequence: TGTGCCAGCTCACCCGACGATTCCTACGAGCAGTACTTC. Amino acid sequence: CASSPDDSYEQYF.